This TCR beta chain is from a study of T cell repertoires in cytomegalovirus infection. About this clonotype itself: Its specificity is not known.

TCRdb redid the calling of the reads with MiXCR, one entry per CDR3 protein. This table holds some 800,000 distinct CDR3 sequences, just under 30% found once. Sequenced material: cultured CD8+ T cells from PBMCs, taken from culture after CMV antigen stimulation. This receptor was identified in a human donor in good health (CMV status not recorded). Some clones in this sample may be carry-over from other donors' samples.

CDR3 coding DNA: TGTGCCAGCAGTCGACAGGGTTGGACAGATACGCAGTATTTT. This sequence encodes CASSRQGWTDTQYF. The chain links TRBV12-3 or TRBV12-4 to TRBJ2-3; 7 nucleotides align to TRBD1. V dropped 5 bases and J dropped 3; count of bases not matched to a gene: 5. The CDR3 is 14 residues long.